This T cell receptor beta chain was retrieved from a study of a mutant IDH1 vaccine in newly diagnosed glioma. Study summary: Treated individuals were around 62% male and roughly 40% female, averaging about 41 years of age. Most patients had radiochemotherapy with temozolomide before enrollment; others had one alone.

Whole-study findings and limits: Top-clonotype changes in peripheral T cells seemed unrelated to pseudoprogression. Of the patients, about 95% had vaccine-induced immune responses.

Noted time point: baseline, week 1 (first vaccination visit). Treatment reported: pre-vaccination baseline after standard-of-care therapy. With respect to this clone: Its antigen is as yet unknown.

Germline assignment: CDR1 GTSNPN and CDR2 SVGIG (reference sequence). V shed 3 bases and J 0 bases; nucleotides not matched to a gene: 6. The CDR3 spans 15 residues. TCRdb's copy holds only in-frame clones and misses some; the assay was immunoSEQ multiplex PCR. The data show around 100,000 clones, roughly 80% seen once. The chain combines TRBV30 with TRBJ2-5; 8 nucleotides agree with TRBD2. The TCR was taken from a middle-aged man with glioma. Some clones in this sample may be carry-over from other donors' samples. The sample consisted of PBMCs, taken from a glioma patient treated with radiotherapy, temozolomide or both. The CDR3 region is CAWRAAGVNQETQYF. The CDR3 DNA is TGTGCCTGGAGGGCAGCGGGGGTTAACCAAGAGACCCAGTACTTC. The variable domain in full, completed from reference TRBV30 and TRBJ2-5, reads SQTIHQWPATLVQPVGSPLSLECTVEGTSNPNLYWYRQAAGRGLQLLFYSVGIGQISSEVPQNLSASRPQDRQFILSSKKLLLSDSGFYLCAWRAAGVNQETQYFGPGTRLLVL.